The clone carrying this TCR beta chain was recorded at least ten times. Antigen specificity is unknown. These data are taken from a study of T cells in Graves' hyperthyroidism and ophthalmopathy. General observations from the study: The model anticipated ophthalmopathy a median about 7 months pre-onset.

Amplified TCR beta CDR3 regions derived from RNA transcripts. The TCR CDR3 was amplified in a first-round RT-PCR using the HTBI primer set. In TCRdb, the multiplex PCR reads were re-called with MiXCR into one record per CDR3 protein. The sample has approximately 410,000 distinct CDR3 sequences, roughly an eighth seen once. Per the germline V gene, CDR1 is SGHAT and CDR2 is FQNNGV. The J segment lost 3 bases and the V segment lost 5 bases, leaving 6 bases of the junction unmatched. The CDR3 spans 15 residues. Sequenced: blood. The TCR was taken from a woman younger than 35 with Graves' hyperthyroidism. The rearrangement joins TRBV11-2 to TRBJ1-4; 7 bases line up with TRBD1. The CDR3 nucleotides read TGTGCCAGCAGCAAGCCAGGGACAGCTAATGAAAAACTGTTTTTT. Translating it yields CASSKPGTANEKLFF.